One and the same sample provided the 18 T cell receptor beta chains below, sequenced in a study of cytomegalovirus exposure and HLA in healthy donors. Profiling relied on immunoSEQ multiplex PCR, and the TCRdb table lists in-frame clones only, not all of them. The table lists 130,000 to 150,000 clones, 85% to 90% of them singletons. Input material: PBMCs. The receptors originated from a woman aged 18-30 years in good health and CMV-seropositive.

The chain is built from TRBV19 and TRBJ2-2; a weak D match, TRBD1 (6 bases). V dropped 6 bases and J dropped 4 bases, with 9 bases sitting between them. There are 13 residues in the CDR3. The germline CDR1 and CDR2 sequences are LNHDA and SQIVND (reference sequence). The CDR3: CASRDRVTGELFF. The CDR3 region has the DNA TGTGCCAGTAGGGACAGAGTCACCGGGGAGCTGTTTTTT.

This chain uses TRBV13 with TRBJ2-7, with a weak D call TRBD2 (5 bases). Germline V gives CDR1 PRHDT, CDR2 FYEKMQ (reference sequence). V was clipped by 2 bases and J by 5 bases, with 13 bases between them. The CDR3 contains 14 residues. In DNA form, the CDR3 reads TGTGCCAGCAGCTTATATACTAGAAGCGACGAGCAGTACTTC. This translates into CASSLYTRSDEQYF.

The chain joins TRBV5-1 to TRBJ1-2, with TRBD1 identical over 7 bases. V was clipped by 5 bases and J by 0 bases; unmatched bases: 4. Germline V lookup: CDR1 SGHRS, CDR2 YFSETQ. This CDR3 has 14 residues. The CDR3 DNA follows: TGCGCCAGCAGGACAGGGCCTACTAACTATGGCTACACCTTC. This gives the protein CASRTGPTNYGYTF.

This rearrangement joins TRBV21-1 to TRBJ2-7; the D segment call TRBD1 is taken from the table without a DNA check. TRBV21-1 is flagged as a pseudogene. The CDR3 length is 16 residues. CDR3 nucleotides: TGTGCCAGCAGCCCCCACTCGAAGACAGGGGACTACGAGCAGTACTTC. It encodes CASSPHSKTGDYEQYF.

This rearrangement joins TRBV10-1 to TRBJ1-1, with TRBD1 matching over 9 bases. The junction had 7 bases not matched to a gene; V was cut back by 6 bases and J by 5 bases. The CDR3 spans 14 residues. Germline V gene sequence: CDR1 WNHNN, CDR2 SYGVQD (reference sequence). The CDR3 nucleotides read TGCGCCAGCAGCGGCGACAGGGGGGGGACTGAAGCTTTCTTT. The encoded protein is CASSGDRGGTEAFF.

The gene calls are TRBV5-6 and TRBJ2-2, with D unclear. This CDR3 spans 12 amino acids. Trimming stripped 1 base from V and 7 bases from J, with 5 bases between. Germline CDR1 SGHDT, CDR2 YYEEEE. The CDR3 nucleotides read TGTGCCAGCAGCTTGTGGAGCGGGGAGCTGTTTTTT. Translating it yields CASSLWSGELFF.

This chain uses TRBV29-1 with TRBJ2-5, with a tentative D call TRBD2 (5 bases). V lost 4 bases and J 2 bases, leaving 17 bases between the germline ends. Per germline, CDR1 SQVTM and CDR2 ANQGSEA. The CDR3 covers 15 residues. CDR3 bases: TGCAGCGTTGCTCCCGGCGGCGGGTTTCAAGAGACCCAGTACTTC. The encoded protein is CSVAPGGGFQETQYF.

This chain joins TRBV9 and TRBJ2-6; 8 bases line up with TRBD1. The CDR3 is made up of 15 amino acids. In germline, CDR1 is SGDLS, CDR2 YYNGEE. V shed 6 bases and J 2 bases; nucleotides not matched to a gene: 4. DNA of the CDR3: TGTGCCAGCAACGAACAGGGGGCTGGGGCCAACGTCCTGACTTTC. Protein sequence: CASNEQGAGANVLTF. Drawing the rest from reference TRBV9 and TRBJ2-6, the complete variable domain is DSGVTQTPKHLITATGQRVTLRCSPRSGDLSVYWYQQSLDQGLQFLIQYYNGEERAKGNILERFSAQQFPDLHSELNLSSLELGDSALYFCASNEQGAGANVLTFGAGSRLTVL.

The rearrangement uses TRBV4-1 and TRBJ1-4; tentatively, D is TRBD1 (5 bases). V was clipped by 0 bases and J by 8 bases, with 13 bases between them. The CDR3 sequence is 15 residues long. Germline V lookup: CDR1 MGHRA, CDR2 YSYEKL. CDR3 sequence: CASSQDRGGSEKLFF. Written as DNA, the CDR3 is TGCGCCAGCAGCCAAGATCGGGGGGGAAGCGAAAAACTGTTTTTT.

The chain links TRBV14 to TRBJ2-7; D may be TRBD2 (5 bases). The V and J ends lost 0 bases and 6 bases respectively, with 9 bases between them. The V gene's germline CDR1 is SGHDN and CDR2 FVKESK. This CDR3 spans 13 amino acids. The CDR3: CASSQDVAGEQYF. The CDR3 region has the DNA TGTGCCAGCAGCCAAGATGTGGCGGGCGAGCAGTACTTC.

V and J are TRBV9 and TRBJ2-3, with D unresolved. Germline loops: CDR1 SGDLS, CDR2 YYNGEE. V was cut by 0 bases and J by 4 bases, with 12 bases left in between. This CDR3 has 15 residues. This CDR3 is CASSVEALGADTQYF. In DNA form, the CDR3 reads TGTGCCAGCAGCGTAGAGGCGTTGGGCGCAGATACGCAGTATTTT.

The CDR3 region is CASSFGGGTGELFF. CDR3 bases: TGTGCCAGCAGCTTTGGCGGGGGGACTGGGGAGCTGTTTTTT. V gene TRBV7-9 combines with J gene TRBJ2-2; 8 nucleotides agree with TRBD2. Germline CDR1 SEHNR, CDR2 FQNEAQ (reference sequence). The trim removed 3 bases at V and 8 bases at J, leaving 5 bases unmatched. The CDR3 loop spans 14 amino acids. Full variable domain (remainder filled in from reference TRBV7-9 and TRBJ2-2): DTGVSQNPRHKITKRGQNVTFRCDPISEHNRLYWYRQTLGQGPEFLTYFQNEAQLEKSRLLSDRFSAERPKGSFSTLEIQRTEQGDSAMYLCASSFGGGTGELFFGEGSRLTVL.

The rearrangement links TRBV20-1 to TRBJ1-1; D uncertain. Trimming took 2 bases from V and 11 from J, leaving 12 bases between them. The V gene's germline CDR1 is DFQATT and CDR2 SNEGSKA (reference sequence). The CDR3 spans 11 residues. The DNA for the CDR3 is TGCAGTGCTAGACTAGACCATGGGGCTTTCTTT. Residues: CSARLDHGAFF.

The V gene is TRBV5-1, the J gene TRBJ1-1, with 9 bases aligning to TRBD1. The CDR3 extends over 14 amino acids. Germline V CDR1 and CDR2: SGHRS, YFSETQ. V was pared by 3 bases and J by 6 bases, with 6 bases of the junction left unmatched. In DNA form, the CDR3 reads TGCGCCAGCAGCTCACAGGGGGCGCTTGCTGAAGCTTTCTTT. This encodes CASSSQGALAEAFF.

V is TRBV14 and J is TRBJ2-2, with D tentatively TRBD2 (6 bases). From germline, CDR1 is SGHDN and CDR2 FVKESK. V was trimmed by 1 base and J by 7 bases, leaving 13 bases between them. This CDR3 has 15 amino acids. The CDR3 region has the DNA TGTGCCAGCAGCCAAGTTGCAGGGAGGATCGGGGAGCTGTTTTTT. Its protein is CASSQVAGRIGELFF. Full variable domain (missing parts from reference TRBV14 and TRBJ2-2): EAGVTQFPSHSVIEKGQTVTLRCDPISGHDNLYWYRRVMGKEIKFLLHFVKESKQDESGMPNNRFLAERTGGTYSTLKVQPAELEDSGVYFCASSQVAGRIGELFFGEGSRLTVL.

The chain couples TRBV4-2 to TRBJ1-2, with 7 bases identical to TRBD1. The CDR3 has 14 residues. CDR1 and CDR2 (germline): LGHNA, YNFKEQ. V lost 4 bases and J lost 2; bases outside the gene matches: 4. The CDR3 spells CASSRTGENYGYTF. The CDR3 DNA is TGTGCCAGCAGCCGTACAGGGGAGAACTATGGCTACACCTTC.

Of note for this clone: This same CDR3 is encoded by further DNA sequences in the sample. The chain couples TRBV7-2 to TRBJ2-7; 7 bases line up with TRBD1. Germline CDR1 is SGHTA and CDR2 is FQGNSA. This CDR3 has 12 residues. V shed 5 bases and J 4 bases; nucleotides not matched to a gene: 2. CDR3 DNA: TGTGCCAGCAGCCTACAGGGGTACGAGCAGTACTTC. Residues: CASSLQGYEQYF.

V and J are TRBV28 and TRBJ2-7; 14 bases are shared with TRBD2. The CDR3 runs to 16 residues. The V gene end was trimmed by 4 bases and the J gene end by 12 bases; junction bases not matched to a gene: 14. Germline V gene lookup returns CDR1 MDHEN and CDR2 SYDVKM. The DNA for the CDR3 is TGTGCCAGCAGTTCCTACAAGGGACTAGCGGGGGAGCCCCCGTACTTC. Its protein product is CASSSYKGLAGEPPYF.